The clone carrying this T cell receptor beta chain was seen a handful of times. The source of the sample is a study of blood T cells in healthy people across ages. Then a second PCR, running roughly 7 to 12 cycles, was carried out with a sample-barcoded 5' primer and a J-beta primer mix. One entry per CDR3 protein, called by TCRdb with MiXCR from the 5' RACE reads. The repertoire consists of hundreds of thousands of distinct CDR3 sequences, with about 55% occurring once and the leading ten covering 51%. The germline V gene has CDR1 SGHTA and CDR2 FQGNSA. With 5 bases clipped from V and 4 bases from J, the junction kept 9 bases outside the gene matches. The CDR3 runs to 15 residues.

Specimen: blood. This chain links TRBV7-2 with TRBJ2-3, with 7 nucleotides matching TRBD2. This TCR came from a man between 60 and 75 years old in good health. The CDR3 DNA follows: TGTGCCAGCAGCCTAGAGCGGGATTGGGCAGATACGCAGTATTTT. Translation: CASSLERDWADTQYF.